This T cell receptor (beta chain) was sequenced for a study of blood T cells in healthy people across ages. Study-level points and caveats: Diversity of TCR beta correlated strongly with naive T cell percentage.

Notes on this clonotype: Its target is unknown.

Through a sample-barcoded 5' primer and a J-beta primer mix, a second PCR was run for roughly 6 to 12 cycles. One entry per CDR3 protein, called by TCRdb with MiXCR from the 5' RACE reads. Altogether some 1.7 million distinct CDR3 sequences are present, roughly 30% being singletons, with the ten largest covering 7% to 9%. The germline CDR1 and CDR2 sequences are DFQATT and SNEGSKA (reference sequence). The CDR3 contains 19 residues. V shed 8 bases and J 3 bases; nucleotides not matched to a gene: 19. Source material: blood. The gene calls are TRBV20-1 and TRBJ2-4; 13 nucleotides match TRBD2. The receptor comes from a woman in her twenties or thirties in good health. CDR3: CSTPSILLAGGPGKNIQYF. The CDR3 bases are TGCAGTACTCCCTCCATCTTACTAGCGGGGGGGCCTGGCAAAAACATTCAGTACTTC.